Below, one TCR beta chain is given with its context. The data were obtained in a study of cytomegalovirus exposure and HLA in healthy donors. The PCR used 60 Vbeta and 13 Jbeta primers. Profiled with immunoSEQ multiplex PCR; TCRdb holds only in-frame clones, not every one. The data contain approximately 140,000 clones, about 85% of them seen just once; the ten biggest clones take up 2.5% to 3.5%. Trimming took 3 bases from V and 8 from J; bases not matched to a gene: 10. Germline V gene lookup returns CDR1 LNHDA and CDR2 SQIVND (reference sequence). This CDR3 has 15 amino acids. The specimen sequenced was PBMCs. The TCR was taken from a female donor in good health and CMV-seronegative. V gene TRBV19 combines with J gene TRBJ2-1, with 7 bases matching TRBD2. This CDR3 reads CASSIASGVYDEQFF. The DNA of the CDR3 is TGTGCCAGTAGTATCGCTAGCGGAGTCTATGATGAGCAGTTCTTC. Supplemented by reference TRBV19 and TRBJ2-1, the full variable domain reads DGGITQSPKYLFRKEGQNVTLSCEQNLNHDAMYWYRQDPGQGLRLIYYSQIVNDFQKGDIAEGYSVSREKKESFPLTVTSAQKNPTAFYLCASSIASGVYDEQFFGPGTRLTVL.